This T cell receptor (beta chain) was identified in a study of cytomegalovirus exposure and HLA in healthy donors. Overall study results and limits: Most of the TCR beta V segments (in an earlier analysis) were productive either about 87% or about 30% of the time.

Primers: 60 Vbeta forward and 13 Jbeta reverse. Produced via immunoSEQ multiplex PCR; TCRdb's table is partial and in-frame only. The repertoire holds about 140,000 clones, with 75% to 80% as singletons. CDR1 is MNHNS and CDR2 is SASEGT in the germline V gene. V gave up 7 bases and J gave up 4 bases; unmatched junction bases: 11. CDR3 size: 15 residues. To note about this clone: What it recognizes is unknown.

V gene TRBV6-1 combines with J gene TRBJ1-2; 8 bases match TRBD1. Sample: PBMCs. This TCR derives from a woman aged 25 to 39 in good health and CMV-seronegative. The CDR3 bases are TGTGCCAGCATCCTTACGACAGGGGCTACCTATGGCTACACCTTC. Its translation is CASILTTGATYGYTF.